The 18 T cell receptor beta chains given below trace back to one sample, sequenced in a study of T cell changes during pregnancy in multiple sclerosis. Using immunoSEQ multiplex PCR, the repertoire was profiled, and TCRdb retains in-frame clones only, with some absent. The table records fewer than 140,000 clones, 75% to 95% of them present only once. This sample comprised peripheral blood, obtained before pregnancy. Source of these receptors: a female donor with multiple sclerosis, enrolled in a pregnancy study.

The chain carries TRBV7-2 and TRBJ2-7; no reliable D call. The CDR3 is 14 residues long. CDR1 and CDR2 from the germline V gene are SGHTA and FQGNSA. Trimming removed 1 base at V and 1 base at J, with 8 bases between. For the CDR3, the DNA is TGTGCCAGCAGCTTAGATATATTTTCCTACGAGCAGTACTTC. Its protein is CASSLDIFSYEQYF.

The chain couples TRBV9 to TRBJ2-5; no definite D call. V lost 4 bases to trimming and J lost 2 bases, with 15 bases between them. Germline loops: CDR1 SGDLS, CDR2 YYNGEE. CDR3 length: 15 residues. The CDR3 reads CASSTHKLGQETQYF. The CDR3 DNA reads as TGTGCCAGCAGCACCCACAAGCTCGGGCAAGAGACCCAGTACTTC.

V gene TRBV7-9 combines with J gene TRBJ2-1; a weak D match, TRBD1 (5 bases). V dropped 4 bases and J dropped 7 bases, with 17 bases sitting between them. The CDR3 runs to 15 residues. Germline values: CDR1 SEHNR, CDR2 FQNEAQ (reference sequence). The CDR3 is CASSWGETAENEQFF. CDR3 bases: TGTGCCAGCAGCTGGGGCGAGACGGCCGAGAATGAGCAGTTCTTC.

The gene calls are TRBV27 and TRBJ1-4; tentatively, D is TRBD1 (5 bases). CDR3 length: 13 residues. Germline values: CDR1 MNHEY, CDR2 SMNVEV (reference sequence). V lost 6 bases and J lost 4, with 9 bases in between. The CDR3 DNA follows: TGTGCCAGCAGACTCGACAGTAATGAAAAACTGTTTTTT. The encoded protein is CASRLDSNEKLFF. Supplemented by reference TRBV27 and TRBJ1-4, the full variable domain reads EAQVTQNPRYLITVTGKKLTVTCSQNMNHEYMSWYRQDPGLGLRQIYYSMNVEVTDKGDVPEGYKVSRKEKRNFPLILESPSPNQTSLYFCASRLDSNEKLFFGSGTQLSVL.

The rearrangement uses TRBV28 and TRBJ1-1; the D is unclear. V was pared by 6 bases and J by 1 base, with 9 bases between. The CDR3 is 13 amino acids. CDR1 and CDR2 from the germline V gene are MDHEN and SYDVKM. The CDR3 coding sequence is TGTGCCAGCAGAAATACAGAGAACACTGAAGCTTTCTTT. Translated: CASRNTENTEAFF.

The chain carries TRBV5-6 and TRBJ2-6; D gene unclear. The CDR3 loop spans 15 amino acids. The V gene's germline CDR1 is SGHDT and CDR2 YYEEEE. V was trimmed by 4 bases and J by 0 bases, leaving 8 bases between them. The CDR3 sequence is CASSIYSSGANVLTF. The CDR3 DNA reads as TGTGCCAGCAGCATCTATAGCTCTGGGGCCAACGTCCTGACTTTC.

Only one count was recorded for this clone. The chain recombines TRBV11-2 with TRBJ2-3; D is unresolved. Trimming took off 3 bases at V and 1 base at J, with 11 bases between the two ends. This CDR3 region has 15 residues. Germline V gene lookup returns CDR1 SGHAT and CDR2 FQNNGV. The CDR3, as DNA: TGTGCCAGCAGCTTTAGTGATTACGGCACAGATACGCAGTATTTT. Translating gives CASSFSDYGTDTQYF.

This chain uses TRBV10-3 with TRBJ2-7; maybe TRBD2 (5 bases). Trimming cost V 7 bases and J 3 bases, with 10 bases left between them. The CDR3 is 12 residues long. Germline V lookup: CDR1 ENHRY, CDR2 SYGVKD. The CDR3 loop reads CAITGEGYEQYF. CDR3 nucleotides: TGTGCCATCACAGGCGAGGGCTACGAGCAGTACTTC.

The gene calls are TRBV11-3 and TRBJ1-1; D is ambiguous. This CDR3 has 15 residues. Germline loops: CDR1 SGHNT, CDR2 YENEEA. Deletions cut 3 bases from V and 0 bases from J, with 11 bases between. The CDR3 bases are TGTGCCAGCAGCTTTAAGGCACAGTTGAACACTGAAGCTTTCTTT. Translated: CASSFKAQLNTEAFF.

The chain employs TRBV5-4 and TRBJ2-7, with 12 bases aligning to TRBD2. The CDR3 loop spans 14 amino acids. V was pared by 2 bases and J by 7 bases, with 4 bases of the junction left unmatched. The germline V gene encodes CDR1 SGHNT and CDR2 YYREEE (reference sequence). The CDR3 protein is CASSFAGTSGEQYF. The CDR3 bases are TGTGCCAGCAGCTTCGCCGGGACTAGCGGGGAGCAGTACTTC.

The chain is built from TRBV7-9 and TRBJ2-3, with 7 bases matching TRBD2. V was clipped by 2 bases and J by 6 bases; unmatched bases: 5. This CDR3 is built from 14 residues. Germline V gene data show CDR1 as SEHNR and CDR2 as FQNEAQ (reference sequence). Here the CDR3 reads CASSLFDGGDTQYF. CDR3 nucleotide sequence: TGTGCCAGCAGCTTATTTGACGGGGGGGATACGCAGTATTTT. The variable domain in full, completed from reference TRBV7-9 and TRBJ2-3, reads DTGVSQNPRHKITKRGQNVTFRCDPISEHNRLYWYRQTLGQGPEFLTYFQNEAQLEKSRLLSDRFSAERPKGSFSTLEIQRTEQGDSAMYLCASSLFDGGDTQYFGPGTRLTVL.

This chain joins TRBV6-6 and TRBJ1-5; unclear D gene. The V end was cut by 5 bases, the J end by 11 bases, with 13 bases between. The CDR3 extends over 12 amino acids. Germline CDR1 is MNHNY and CDR2 is SVGAGI (reference sequence). The CDR3 is CASSLVATAQHF. CDR3 sequence (DNA): TGTGCCAGCAGTCTCGTAGCCACGGCCCAGCATTTT.

V is TRBV19 and J is TRBJ1-5, with unresolved D. Trimming stripped 0 bases from V and 1 base from J, with 16 bases between. Germline CDR1 LNHDA, CDR2 SQIVND (reference sequence). The CDR3 has 18 residues. CDR3 coding DNA: TGTGCCAGTAGTATAGATAGGTGGGGAGGGAGCAGCAATCAGCCCCAGCATTTT. Amino acid sequence: CASSIDRWGGSSNQPQHF.

This chain joins TRBV2 and TRBJ2-1, with D perhaps TRBD2 (6 bases). Germline CDR1 SNHLY, CDR2 FYNNEI. V was cut by 3 bases and J by 6 bases, with 15 bases left in between. The length of the CDR3 is 15 residues. This CDR3 is CASSEGGIGTNEQFF. CDR3 DNA sequence: TGTGCCAGCAGTGAGGGGGGAATTGGCACCAATGAGCAGTTCTTC. The entire variable domain, with the rest obtained from reference TRBV2 and TRBJ2-1, is as follows: EPEVTQTPSHQVTQMGQEVILRCVPISNHLYFYWYRQILGQKVEFLVSFYNNEISEKSEIFDDQFSVERPDGSNFTLKIRSTKLEDSAMYFCASSEGGIGTNEQFFGPGTRLTVL.

The V and J genes are TRBV6-5 and TRBJ1-2; perhaps TRBD1 as D (6 bases). The CDR3 is 13 amino acids. V lost 5 bases, J lost 4 bases, and 11 bases lay in between. Germline V gives CDR1 MNHEY, CDR2 SVGAGI. The CDR3 protein is CASSPDSRYGYTF. DNA of the CDR3: TGTGCCAGCAGTCCGGACAGCCGCTATGGCTACACCTTC.

The chain uses TRBV6-6 and TRBJ1-1; the D gene is possibly TRBD1 (6 bases). Trimming left V 5 bases short and J 5 bases short, with 12 bases between. CDR1 MNHNY and CDR2 SVGAGI come from the germline V gene (reference sequence). The CDR3 contains 13 residues. The CDR3 spells CASSAQGVTEAFF. The CDR3 DNA is TGTGCCAGCAGTGCACAGGGTGTAACTGAAGCTTTCTTT.

The gene calls are TRBV30 and TRBJ2-1; no definite D call. V was pared by 5 bases and J by 5 bases, with 7 bases between. The CDR3 runs to 11 residues. Germline-derived CDR1 and CDR2 are GTSNPN and SVGIG (reference sequence). For the CDR3, the DNA is TGTGCCTGGGCGAAAGACAATGAGCAGTTCTTC. Translating gives CAWAKDNEQFF.

This clone was detected once. This sequence joins TRBV29-1 and TRBJ2-1; 9 nucleotides align to TRBD1. Per germline, CDR1 SQVTM and CDR2 ANQGSEA. This CDR3 is 16 amino acids long. V lost 4 bases and J lost 4; bases outside the gene matches: 11. CDR3 sequence reads: CSVGGVGDRDYNEQFF. CDR3 nucleotide sequence: TGCAGCGTTGGCGGAGTCGGGGACAGGGATTACAATGAGCAGTTCTTC.